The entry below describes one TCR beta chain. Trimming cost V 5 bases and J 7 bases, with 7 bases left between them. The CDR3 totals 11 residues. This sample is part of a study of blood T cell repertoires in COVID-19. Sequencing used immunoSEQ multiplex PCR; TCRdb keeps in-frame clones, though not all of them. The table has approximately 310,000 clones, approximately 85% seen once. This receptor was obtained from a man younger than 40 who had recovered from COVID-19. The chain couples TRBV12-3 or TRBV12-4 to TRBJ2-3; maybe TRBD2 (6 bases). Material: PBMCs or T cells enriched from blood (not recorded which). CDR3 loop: CASSGGYTQYF. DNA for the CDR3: TGTGCCAGCAGTGGGGGGTATACGCAGTATTTT.